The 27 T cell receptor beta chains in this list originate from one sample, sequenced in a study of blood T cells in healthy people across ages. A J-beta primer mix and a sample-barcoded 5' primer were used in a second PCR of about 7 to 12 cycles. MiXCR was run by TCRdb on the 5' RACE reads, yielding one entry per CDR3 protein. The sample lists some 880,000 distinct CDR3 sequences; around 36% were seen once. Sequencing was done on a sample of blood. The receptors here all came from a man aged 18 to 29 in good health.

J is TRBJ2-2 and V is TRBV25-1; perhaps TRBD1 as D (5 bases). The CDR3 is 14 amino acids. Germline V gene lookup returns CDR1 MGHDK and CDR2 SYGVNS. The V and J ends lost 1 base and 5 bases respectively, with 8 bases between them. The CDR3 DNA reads TGTGCCAGCAGTGAATTCAGGGTTACCGGGGAGCTGTTTTTT. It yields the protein CASSEFRVTGELFF.

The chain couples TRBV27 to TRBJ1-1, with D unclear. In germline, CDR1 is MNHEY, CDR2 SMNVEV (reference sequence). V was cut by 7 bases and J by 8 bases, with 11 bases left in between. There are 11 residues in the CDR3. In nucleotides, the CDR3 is TGTGCCAGCAATGGAGCAACCGAAGCTTTCTTT. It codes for CASNGATEAFF.

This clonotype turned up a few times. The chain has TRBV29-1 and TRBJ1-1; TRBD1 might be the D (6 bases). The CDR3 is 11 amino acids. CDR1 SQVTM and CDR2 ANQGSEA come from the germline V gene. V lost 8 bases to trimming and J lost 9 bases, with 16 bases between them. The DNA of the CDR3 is TGCAGCATCTTACTCGGGACAAAAGCTTTCTTT. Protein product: CSILLGTKAFF.

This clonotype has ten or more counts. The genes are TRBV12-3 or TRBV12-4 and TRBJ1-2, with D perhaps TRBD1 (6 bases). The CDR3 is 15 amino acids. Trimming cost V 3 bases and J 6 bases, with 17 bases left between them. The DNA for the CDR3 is TGTGCCAGCAGTTTCGGGAGGGGGACCCTGCATGGCTACACCTTC. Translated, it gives CASSFGRGTLHGYTF.

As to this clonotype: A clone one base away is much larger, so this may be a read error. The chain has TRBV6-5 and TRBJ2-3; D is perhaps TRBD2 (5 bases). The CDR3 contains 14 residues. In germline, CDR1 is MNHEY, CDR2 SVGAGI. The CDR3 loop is CASSDSSGADTQYF. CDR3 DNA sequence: TGTGCCAGCAGTGACTCATCCGGGGCAGATACGCAGTATTTT.

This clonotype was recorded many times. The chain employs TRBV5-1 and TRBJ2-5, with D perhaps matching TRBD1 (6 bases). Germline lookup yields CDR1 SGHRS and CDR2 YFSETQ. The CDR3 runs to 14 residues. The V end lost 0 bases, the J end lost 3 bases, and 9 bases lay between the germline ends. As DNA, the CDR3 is TGCGCCAGCAGCTTGGCGGCAGGGGAAGAGACCCAGTACTTC. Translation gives CASSLAAGEETQYF.

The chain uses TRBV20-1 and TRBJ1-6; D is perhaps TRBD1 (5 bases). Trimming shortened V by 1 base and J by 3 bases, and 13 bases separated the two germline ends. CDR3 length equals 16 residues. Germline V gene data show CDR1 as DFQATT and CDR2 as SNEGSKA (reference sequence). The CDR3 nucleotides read TGCAGTGCTAGAGCGGGAGGGACGCGCTATAATTCACCCCTCCACTTT. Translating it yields CSARAGGTRYNSPLHF.

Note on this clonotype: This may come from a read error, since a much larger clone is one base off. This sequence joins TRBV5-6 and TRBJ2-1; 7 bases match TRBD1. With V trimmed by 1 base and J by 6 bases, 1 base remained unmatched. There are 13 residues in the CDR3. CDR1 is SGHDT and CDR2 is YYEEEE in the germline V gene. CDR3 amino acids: CASSLRGPNEQFF. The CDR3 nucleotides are TGTGCCAGCAGCTTGAGGGGGCCCAATGAGCAGTTCTTC. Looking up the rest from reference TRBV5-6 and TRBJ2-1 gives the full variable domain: DAGVTQSPTHLIKTRGQQVTLRCSPKSGHDTVSWYQQALGQGPQFIFQYYEEEERQRGNFPDRFSGHQFPNYSSELNVNALLLGDSALYLCASSLRGPNEQFFGPGTRLTVL.

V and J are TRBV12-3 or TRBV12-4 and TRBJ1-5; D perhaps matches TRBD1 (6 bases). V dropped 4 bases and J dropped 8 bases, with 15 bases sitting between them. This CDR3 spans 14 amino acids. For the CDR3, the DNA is TGTGCCAGCAGTTCTTCCGGGGGCGGGGAGCCCCAGCATTTT. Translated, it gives CASSSSGGGEPQHF.

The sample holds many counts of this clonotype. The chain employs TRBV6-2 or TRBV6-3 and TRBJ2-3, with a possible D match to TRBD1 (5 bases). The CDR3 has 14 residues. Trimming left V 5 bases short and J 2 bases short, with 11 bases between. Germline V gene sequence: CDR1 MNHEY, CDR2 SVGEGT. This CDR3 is CASSQQENTDTQYF. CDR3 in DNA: TGTGCCAGCAGTCAACAGGAGAACACAGATACGCAGTATTTT.

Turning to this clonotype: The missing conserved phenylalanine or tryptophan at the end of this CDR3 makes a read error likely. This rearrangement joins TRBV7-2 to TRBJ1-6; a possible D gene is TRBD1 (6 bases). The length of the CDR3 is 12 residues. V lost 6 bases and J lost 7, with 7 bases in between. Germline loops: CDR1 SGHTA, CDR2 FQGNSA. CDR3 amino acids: CASSQGNSPLHL. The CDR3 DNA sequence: TGTGCCAGCAGTCAGGGGAATTCACCCCTCCACCTT.

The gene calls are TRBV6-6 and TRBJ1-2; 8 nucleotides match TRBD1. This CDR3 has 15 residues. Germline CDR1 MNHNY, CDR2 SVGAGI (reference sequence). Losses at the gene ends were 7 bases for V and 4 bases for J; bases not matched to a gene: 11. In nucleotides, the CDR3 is TGTGCCAGCACTCCCGGAGGGACAGGCGGCTATGGCTACACCTTC. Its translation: CASTPGGTGGYGYTF.

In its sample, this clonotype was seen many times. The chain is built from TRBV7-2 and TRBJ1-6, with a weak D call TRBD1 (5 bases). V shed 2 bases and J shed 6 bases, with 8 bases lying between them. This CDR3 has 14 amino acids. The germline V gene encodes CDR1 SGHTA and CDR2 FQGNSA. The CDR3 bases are TGTGCCAGCAGCTTAAGGCAGGGTAATTCACCCCTCCACTTT. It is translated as CASSLRQGNSPLHF.

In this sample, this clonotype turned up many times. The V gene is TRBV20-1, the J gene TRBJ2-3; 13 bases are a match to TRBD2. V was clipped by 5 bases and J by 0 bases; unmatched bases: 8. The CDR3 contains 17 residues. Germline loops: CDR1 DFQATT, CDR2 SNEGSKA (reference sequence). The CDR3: CSAQTSGGVPSTDTQYF. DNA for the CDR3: TGCAGTGCTCAAACTAGCGGGGGGGTTCCTAGCACAGATACGCAGTATTTT.

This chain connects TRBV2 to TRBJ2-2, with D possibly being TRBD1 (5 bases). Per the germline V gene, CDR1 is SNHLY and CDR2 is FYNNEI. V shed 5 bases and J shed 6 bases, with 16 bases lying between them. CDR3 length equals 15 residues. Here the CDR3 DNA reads TGTGCCAGCAGTCGACCACAGGTTAACCCCGGGGAGCTGTTTTTT. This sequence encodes CASSRPQVNPGELFF.

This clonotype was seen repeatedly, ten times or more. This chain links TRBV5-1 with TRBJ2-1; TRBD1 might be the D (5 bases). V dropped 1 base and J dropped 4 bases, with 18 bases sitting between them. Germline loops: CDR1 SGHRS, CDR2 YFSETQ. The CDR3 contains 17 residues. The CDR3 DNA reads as TGCGCCAGCAGCTTGACCGCCGGGCAGGGTTATTACAATGAGCAGTTCTTC. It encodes CASSLTAGQGYYNEQFF.

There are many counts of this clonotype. The CDR3 is CASSPPSIGEQYF. The CDR3 nucleotides are TGTGCCAGCAGTCCGCCCAGTATCGGCGAGCAGTACTTC. The chain is built from TRBV12-3 or TRBV12-4 and TRBJ2-7; D is undetermined. The CDR3 is made up of 13 amino acids. V shed 5 bases and J shed 6 bases, with 14 bases lying between them.

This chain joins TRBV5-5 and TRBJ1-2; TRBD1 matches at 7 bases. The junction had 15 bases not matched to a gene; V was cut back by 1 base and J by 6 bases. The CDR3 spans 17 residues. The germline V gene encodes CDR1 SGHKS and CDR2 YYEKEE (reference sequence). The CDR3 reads CASSLTYQWTGGDGYTF. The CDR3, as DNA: TGTGCCAGCAGCTTGACCTACCAATGGACAGGAGGAGATGGCTACACCTTC.

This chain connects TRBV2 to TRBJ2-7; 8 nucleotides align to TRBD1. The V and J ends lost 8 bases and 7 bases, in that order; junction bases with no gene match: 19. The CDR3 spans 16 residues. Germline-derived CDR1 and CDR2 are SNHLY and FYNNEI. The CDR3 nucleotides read TGTGCCAGCGCTGGAACGGGACAGGCCATCTACAATGAGCAGTACTTC. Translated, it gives CASAGTGQAIYNEQYF.

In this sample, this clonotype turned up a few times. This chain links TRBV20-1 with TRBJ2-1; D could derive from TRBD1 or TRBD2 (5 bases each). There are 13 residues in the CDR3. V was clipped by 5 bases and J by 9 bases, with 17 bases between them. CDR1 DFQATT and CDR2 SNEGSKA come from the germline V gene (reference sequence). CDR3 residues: CSAPFRDDGEQFF. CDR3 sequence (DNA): TGCAGTGCTCCTTTCCGGGACGATGGTGAGCAGTTCTTC.

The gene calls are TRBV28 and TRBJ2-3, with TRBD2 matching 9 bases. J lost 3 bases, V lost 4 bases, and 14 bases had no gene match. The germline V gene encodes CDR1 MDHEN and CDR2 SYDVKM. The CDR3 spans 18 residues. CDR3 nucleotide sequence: TGTGCCAGCAGTTCCCCTCAATTGGCGGGGGGGCTGACAGATACGCAGTATTTT. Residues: CASSSPQLAGGLTDTQYF. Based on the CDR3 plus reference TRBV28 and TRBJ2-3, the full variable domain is DVKVTQSSRYLVKRTGEKVFLECVQDMDHENMFWYRQDPGLGLRLIYFSYDVKMKEKGDIPEGYSVSREKKERFSLILESASTNQTSMYLCASSSPQLAGGLTDTQYFGPGTRLTVL.

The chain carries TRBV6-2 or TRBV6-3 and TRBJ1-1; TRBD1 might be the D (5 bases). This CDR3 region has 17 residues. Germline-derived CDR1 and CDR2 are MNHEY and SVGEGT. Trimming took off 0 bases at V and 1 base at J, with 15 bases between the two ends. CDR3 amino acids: CASSYSGGDGKNTEAFF. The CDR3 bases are TGTGCCAGCAGTTACTCGGGCGGGGACGGTAAGAACACTGAAGCTTTCTTT.

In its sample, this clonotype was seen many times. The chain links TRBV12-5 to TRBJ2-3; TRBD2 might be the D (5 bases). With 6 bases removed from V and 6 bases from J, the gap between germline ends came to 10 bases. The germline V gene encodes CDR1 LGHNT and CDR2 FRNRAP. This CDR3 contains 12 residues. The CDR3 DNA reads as TGTGCTAGTGGGATACTAGTTGATACGCAGTATTTT. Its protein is CASGILVDTQYF.

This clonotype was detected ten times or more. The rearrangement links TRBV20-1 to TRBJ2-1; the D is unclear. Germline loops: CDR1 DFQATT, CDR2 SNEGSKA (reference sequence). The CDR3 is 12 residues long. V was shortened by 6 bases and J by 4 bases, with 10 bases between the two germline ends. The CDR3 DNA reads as TGCAGTGCAAACTCAGGTTACAATGAGCAGTTCTTC. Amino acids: CSANSGYNEQFF.

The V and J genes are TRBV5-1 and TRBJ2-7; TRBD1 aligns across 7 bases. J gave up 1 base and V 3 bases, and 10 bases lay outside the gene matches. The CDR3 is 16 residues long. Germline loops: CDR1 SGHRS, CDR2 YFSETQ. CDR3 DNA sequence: TGCGCCAGCAGCTCGGTACAGGGGATGAGTTCCTACGAGCAGTACTTC. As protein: CASSSVQGMSSYEQYF.

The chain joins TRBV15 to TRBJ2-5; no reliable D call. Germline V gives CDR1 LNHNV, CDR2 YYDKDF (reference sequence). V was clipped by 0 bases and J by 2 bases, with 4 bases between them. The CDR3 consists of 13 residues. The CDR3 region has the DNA TGTGCCACCAGCAGAGAAGATCAAGAGACCCAGTACTTC. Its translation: CATSREDQETQYF. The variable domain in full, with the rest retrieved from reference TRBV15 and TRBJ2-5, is DAMVIQNPRYQVTQFGKPVTLSCSQTLNHNVMYWYQQKSSQAPKLLFHYYDKDFNNEADTPDNFQSRRPNTSFCFLDIRSPGLGDTAMYLCATSREDQETQYFGPGTRLLVL.

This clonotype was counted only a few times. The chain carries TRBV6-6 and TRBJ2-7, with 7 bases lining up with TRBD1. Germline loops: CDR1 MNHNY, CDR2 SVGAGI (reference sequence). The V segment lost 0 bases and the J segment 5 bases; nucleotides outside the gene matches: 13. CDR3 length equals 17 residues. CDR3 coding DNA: TGTGCCAGCAGTTACTCGATGCGACAGGGCTTCGGCCACGAGCAGTACTTC. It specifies CASSYSMRQGFGHEQYF.